The present TCR beta chain was sequenced within a study of blood T cell repertoires in COVID-19. Study summary: From T cells, B-cell-depleted T cells, or PBMCs came the material, which was cDNA or gDNA.

Trimming removed 6 bases from V and 6 bases from J, with 14 bases in between. The CDR3 runs 13 residues. Generated by immunoSEQ multiplex PCR, the TCRdb table keeps only in-frame clones and is missing some. The table shows some 250,000 clones, with 80% to 90% occurring only once. Recovered status applied to Cohort 3 donors who had two consecutive negative PCRs. It also applied to those with clearance or with symptom resolution. The chain carries TRBV12-3 or TRBV12-4 and TRBJ1-2; D is possibly TRBD1 (6 bases). The source of this sequence is a woman in her forties or fifties who had recovered from COVID-19. Material for sequencing was PBMCs or T cells enriched from blood (not recorded which). CDR3 loop: CASRAPQGHGYTF. The DNA of the CDR3 is TGTGCCAGCAGGGCCCCACAGGGCCATGGCTACACCTTC.